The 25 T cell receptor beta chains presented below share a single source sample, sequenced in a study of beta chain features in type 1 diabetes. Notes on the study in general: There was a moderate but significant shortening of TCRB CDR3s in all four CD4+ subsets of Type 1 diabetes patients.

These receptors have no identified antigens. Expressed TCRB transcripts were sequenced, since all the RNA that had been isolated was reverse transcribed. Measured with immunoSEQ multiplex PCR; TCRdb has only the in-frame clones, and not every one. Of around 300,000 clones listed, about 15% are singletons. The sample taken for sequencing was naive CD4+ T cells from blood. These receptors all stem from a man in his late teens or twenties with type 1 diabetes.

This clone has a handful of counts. CDR3 nucleotides: TGTGCCAGCAGCGTAGCCTTTGGCGGGAGCTCCTACAATGAGCAGTTCTTC. It specifies CASSVAFGGSSYNEQFF. This sequence joins TRBV9 and TRBJ2-1; 7 bases are shared with TRBD2. The CDR3 has 17 amino acids. The J segment lost 0 bases and the V segment lost 0 bases, leaving 6 bases of the junction unmatched. CDR1 is SGDLS, CDR2 YYNGEE, per germline.

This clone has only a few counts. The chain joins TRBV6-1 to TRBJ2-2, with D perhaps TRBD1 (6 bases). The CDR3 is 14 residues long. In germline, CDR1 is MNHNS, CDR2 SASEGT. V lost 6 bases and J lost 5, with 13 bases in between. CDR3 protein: CASREPGVTGELFF. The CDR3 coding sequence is TGTGCCAGCAGAGAACCAGGGGTGACCGGGGAGCTGTTTTTT.

The CDR3 loop is CASSPTGVGTDTQYF. As DNA, the CDR3 is TGTGCCAGCAGTCCGACAGGGGTTGGCACAGATACGCAGTATTTT. This rearrangement joins TRBV28 to TRBJ2-3; 8 bases line up with TRBD1. Germline V gene lookup returns CDR1 MDHEN and CDR2 SYDVKM. V shed 5 bases, J shed 1 base, and the junction held 5 bases outside the gene matches. The CDR3 runs 15 residues.

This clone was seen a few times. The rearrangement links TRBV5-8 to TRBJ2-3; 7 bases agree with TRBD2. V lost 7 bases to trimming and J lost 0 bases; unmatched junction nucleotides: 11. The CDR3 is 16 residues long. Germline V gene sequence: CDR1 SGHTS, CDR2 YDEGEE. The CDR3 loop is CASVRPLRGSTDTQYF. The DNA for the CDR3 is TGTGCCAGCGTCCGCCCCCTGCGGGGGAGCACAGATACGCAGTATTTT. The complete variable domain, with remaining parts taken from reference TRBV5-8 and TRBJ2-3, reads EAGVTQSPTHLIKTRGQQATLRCSPISGHTSVYWYQQALGLGLQFLLWYDEGEERNRGNFPPRFSGRQFPNYSSELNVNALELEDSALYLCASVRPLRGSTDTQYFGPGTRLTVL.

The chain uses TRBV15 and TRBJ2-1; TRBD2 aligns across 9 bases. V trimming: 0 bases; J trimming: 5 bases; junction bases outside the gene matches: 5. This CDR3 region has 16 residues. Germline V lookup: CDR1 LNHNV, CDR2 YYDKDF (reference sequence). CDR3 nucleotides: TGTGCCACCAGCAGAGAGTCGGCTAGCGGGGACAATGAGCAGTTCTTC. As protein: CATSRESASGDNEQFF.

The CDR3 DNA sequence: TGTGCCATCAGTGAGTCGCGGGGGAGCCGGGAGACCCAGTACTTC. It encodes CAISESRGSRETQYF. V and J are TRBV10-3 and TRBJ2-5, with 7 bases identical to TRBD2. The CDR3 runs to 15 residues. CDR1 is ENHRY and CDR2 is SYGVKD in the germline V gene. Trimming cost V 0 bases and J 5 bases; bases outside gene matches: 6.

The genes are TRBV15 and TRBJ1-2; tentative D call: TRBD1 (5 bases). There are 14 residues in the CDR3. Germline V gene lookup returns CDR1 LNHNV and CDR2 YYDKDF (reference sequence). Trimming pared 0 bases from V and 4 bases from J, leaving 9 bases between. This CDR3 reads CATSRDPGGYGYTF. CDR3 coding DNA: TGTGCCACCAGCAGAGATCCGGGGGGCTATGGCTACACCTTC.

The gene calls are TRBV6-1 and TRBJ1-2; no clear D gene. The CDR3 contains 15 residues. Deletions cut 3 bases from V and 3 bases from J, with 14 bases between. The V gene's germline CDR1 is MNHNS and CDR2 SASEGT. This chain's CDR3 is CASSDGRPIDYGYTF. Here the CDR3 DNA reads TGTGCCAGCAGTGATGGGAGACCTATAGACTATGGCTACACCTTC.

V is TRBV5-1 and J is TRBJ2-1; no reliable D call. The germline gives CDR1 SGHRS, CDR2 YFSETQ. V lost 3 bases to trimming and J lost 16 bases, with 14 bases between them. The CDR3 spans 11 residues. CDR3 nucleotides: TGCGCCAGCAGCTCGAACTCTCGAGCCTTCTTC. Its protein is CASSSNSRAFF.

The DNA for the CDR3 is TGTGCCAGCAGATTTTCGGGACACCTGCACGAGCAGTACTTC. Its translation is CASRFSGHLHEQYF. This chain links TRBV6-5 with TRBJ2-7, with D possibly TRBD1 on 6 matching bases. This CDR3 region has 14 residues. Trimming removed 6 bases from V and 5 bases from J, with 17 bases in between. Per the germline V gene, CDR1 is MNHEY and CDR2 is SVGAGI.

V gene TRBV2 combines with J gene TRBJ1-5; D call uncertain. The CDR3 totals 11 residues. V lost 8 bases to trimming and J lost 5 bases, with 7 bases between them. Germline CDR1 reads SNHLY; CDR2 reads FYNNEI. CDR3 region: CASAGDQPQHF. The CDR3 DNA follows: TGTGCCAGCGCTGGAGATCAGCCCCAGCATTTT.

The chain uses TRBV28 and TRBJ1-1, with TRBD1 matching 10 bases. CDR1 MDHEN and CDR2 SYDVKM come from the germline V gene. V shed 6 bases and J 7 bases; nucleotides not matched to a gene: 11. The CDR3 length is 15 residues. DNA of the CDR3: TGTGCCAGCAGAAGAAGACAGGGGGCATTGGATGAAGCTTTCTTT. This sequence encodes CASRRRQGALDEAFF.

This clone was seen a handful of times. CDR3 nucleotide sequence: TGTGCCAGCAGCGCCCGACTAGCGGGAGGCCACGAGCAGTACTTC. Its translation is CASSARLAGGHEQYF. The chain couples TRBV7-2 to TRBJ2-7, with TRBD2 identical over 13 bases. V shed 5 bases and J 5 bases; nucleotides not matched to a gene: 6. This CDR3 contains 15 residues. Germline V gene lookup returns CDR1 SGHTA and CDR2 FQGNSA.

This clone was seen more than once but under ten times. In DNA form, the CDR3 reads TGTGCCACCAGCAGAGATTCATCTAAACGGACCCAGTACTTC. Translation gives CATSRDSSKRTQYF. V and J are TRBV15 and TRBJ2-5; D gene uncertain. In germline, CDR1 is LNHNV, CDR2 YYDKDF (reference sequence). V lost 0 bases, J lost 7 bases, and 12 bases lay in between. The CDR3 is 14 amino acids.

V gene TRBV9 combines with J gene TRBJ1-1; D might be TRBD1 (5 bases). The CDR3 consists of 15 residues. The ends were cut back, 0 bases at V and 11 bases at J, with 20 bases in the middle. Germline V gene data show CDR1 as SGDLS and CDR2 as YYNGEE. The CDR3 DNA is TGTGCCAGCAGCGTAGCGTCAACGGGTGGGGGAGGCGCTTTCTTT. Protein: CASSVASTGGGGAFF. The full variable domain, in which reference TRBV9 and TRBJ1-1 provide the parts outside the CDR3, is DSGVTQTPKHLITATGQRVTLRCSPRSGDLSVYWYQQSLDQGLQFLIQYYNGEERAKGNILERFSAQQFPDLHSELNLSSLELGDSALYFCASSVASTGGGGAFFGQGTRLTVV.

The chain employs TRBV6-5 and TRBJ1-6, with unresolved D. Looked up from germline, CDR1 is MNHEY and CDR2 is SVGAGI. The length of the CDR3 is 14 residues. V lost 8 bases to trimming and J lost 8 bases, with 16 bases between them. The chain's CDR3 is CASSYGDLDSPLHF. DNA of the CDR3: TGTGCCAGCTCGTACGGGGATCTGGATTCACCCCTCCACTTT.

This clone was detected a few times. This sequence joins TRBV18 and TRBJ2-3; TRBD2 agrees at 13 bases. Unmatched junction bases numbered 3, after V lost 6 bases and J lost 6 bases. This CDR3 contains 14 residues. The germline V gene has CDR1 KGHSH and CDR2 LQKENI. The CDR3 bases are TGTGCCAGCTCGCGGACTAGCGGGAGTGATACGCAGTATTTT. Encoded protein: CASSRTSGSDTQYF. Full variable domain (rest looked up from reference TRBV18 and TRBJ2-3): NAGVMQNPRHLVRRRGQEARLRCSPMKGHSHVYWYRQLPEEGLKFMVYLQKENIIDESGMPKERFSAEFPKEGPSILRIQQVVRGDSAAYFCASSRTSGSDTQYFGPGTRLTVL.

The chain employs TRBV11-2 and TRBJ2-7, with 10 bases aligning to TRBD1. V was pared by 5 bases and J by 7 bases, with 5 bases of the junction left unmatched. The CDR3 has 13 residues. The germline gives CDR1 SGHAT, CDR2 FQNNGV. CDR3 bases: TGTGCCAGCAGCACCGACAGGGGGCGAGAGCAGTACTTC. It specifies CASSTDRGREQYF. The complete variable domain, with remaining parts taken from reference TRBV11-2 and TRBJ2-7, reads EAGVAQSPRYKIIEKRQSVAFWCNPISGHATLYWYQQILGQGPKLLIQFQNNGVVDDSQLPKDRFSAERLKGVDSTLKIQPAKLEDSAVYLCASSTDRGREQYFGPGTRLTVT.

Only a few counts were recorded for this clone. The CDR3 sequence: CASSVTPGRQKYNEQFF. The CDR3 DNA follows: TGTGCCAGCAGCGTGACCCCAGGCCGCCAGAAGTACAATGAGCAGTTCTTC. This sequence joins TRBV9 and TRBJ2-1; no definite D call. Looked up from germline, CDR1 is SGDLS and CDR2 is YYNGEE. V lost 2 bases and J lost 4, with 19 bases in between. This CDR3 spans 17 amino acids.

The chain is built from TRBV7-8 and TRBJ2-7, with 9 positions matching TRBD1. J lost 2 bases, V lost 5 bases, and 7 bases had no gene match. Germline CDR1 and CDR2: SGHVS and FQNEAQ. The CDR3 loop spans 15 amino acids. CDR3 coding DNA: TGTGCCAGCAGCACAACCCGGGACAGGGCCTACGAGCAGTACTTC. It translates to CASSTTRDRAYEQYF.

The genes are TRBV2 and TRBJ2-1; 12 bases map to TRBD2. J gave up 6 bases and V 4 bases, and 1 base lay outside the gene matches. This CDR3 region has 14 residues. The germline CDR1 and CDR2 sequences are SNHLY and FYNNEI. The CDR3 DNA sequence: TGTGCCAGCAGTGCTAGCGGGAGGGCCAATGAGCAGTTCTTC. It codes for CASSASGRANEQFF.

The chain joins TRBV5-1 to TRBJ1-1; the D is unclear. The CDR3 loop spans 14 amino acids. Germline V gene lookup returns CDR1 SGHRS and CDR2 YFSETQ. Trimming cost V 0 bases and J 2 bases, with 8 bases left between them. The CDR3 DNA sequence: TGCGCCAGCAGCTTGGATCGCAGTAACACTGAAGCTTTCTTT. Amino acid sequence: CASSLDRSNTEAFF.

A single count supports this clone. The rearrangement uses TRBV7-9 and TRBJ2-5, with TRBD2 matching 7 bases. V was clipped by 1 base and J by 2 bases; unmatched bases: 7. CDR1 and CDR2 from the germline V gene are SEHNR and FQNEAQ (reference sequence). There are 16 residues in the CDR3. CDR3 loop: CASSLVVGGPQETQYF. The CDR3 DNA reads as TGTGCCAGCAGCTTAGTCGTGGGAGGGCCGCAAGAGACCCAGTACTTC.

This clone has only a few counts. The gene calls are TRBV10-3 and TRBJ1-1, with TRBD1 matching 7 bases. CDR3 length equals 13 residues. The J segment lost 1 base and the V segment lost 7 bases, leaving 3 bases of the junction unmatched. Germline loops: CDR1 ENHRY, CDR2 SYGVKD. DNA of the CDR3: TGTGCCATCACGAGACAGGGGAACACTGAAGCTTTCTTT. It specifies CAITRQGNTEAFF.

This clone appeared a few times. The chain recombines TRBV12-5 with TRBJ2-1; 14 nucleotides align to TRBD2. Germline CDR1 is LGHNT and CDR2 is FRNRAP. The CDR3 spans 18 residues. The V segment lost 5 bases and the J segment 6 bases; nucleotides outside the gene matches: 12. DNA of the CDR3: TGTGCTAGTGGTATGGGACTAGCGGGAGTGGGGTTAGTCAATGAGCAGTTCTTC. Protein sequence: CASGMGLAGVGLVNEQFF.